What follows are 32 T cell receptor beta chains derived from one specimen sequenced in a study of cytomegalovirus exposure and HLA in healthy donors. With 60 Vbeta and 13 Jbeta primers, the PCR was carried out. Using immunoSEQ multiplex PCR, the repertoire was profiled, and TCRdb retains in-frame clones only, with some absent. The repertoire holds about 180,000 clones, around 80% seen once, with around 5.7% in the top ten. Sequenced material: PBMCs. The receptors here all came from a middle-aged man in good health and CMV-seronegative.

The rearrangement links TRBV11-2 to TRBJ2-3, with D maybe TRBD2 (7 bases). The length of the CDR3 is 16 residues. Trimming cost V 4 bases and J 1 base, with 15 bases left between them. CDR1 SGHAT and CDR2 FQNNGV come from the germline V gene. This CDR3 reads CASSSGASGRTDTQYF. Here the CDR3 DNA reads TGTGCCAGCAGCTCGGGGGCTAGCGGACGCACAGATACGCAGTATTTT.

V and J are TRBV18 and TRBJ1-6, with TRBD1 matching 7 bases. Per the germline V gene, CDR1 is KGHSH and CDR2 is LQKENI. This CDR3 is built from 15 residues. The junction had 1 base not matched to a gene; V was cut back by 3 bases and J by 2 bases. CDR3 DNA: TGTGCCAGCTCACCTACAGGGGCCTATAATTCACCCCTCCACTTT. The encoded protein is CASSPTGAYNSPLHF.

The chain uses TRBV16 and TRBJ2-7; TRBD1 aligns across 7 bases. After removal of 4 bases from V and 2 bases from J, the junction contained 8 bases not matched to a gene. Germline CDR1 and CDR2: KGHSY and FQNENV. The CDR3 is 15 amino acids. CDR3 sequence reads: CASSPSDRLPYEQYF. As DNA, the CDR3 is TGTGCCAGCAGCCCCTCGGACAGGCTCCCCTACGAGCAGTACTTC.

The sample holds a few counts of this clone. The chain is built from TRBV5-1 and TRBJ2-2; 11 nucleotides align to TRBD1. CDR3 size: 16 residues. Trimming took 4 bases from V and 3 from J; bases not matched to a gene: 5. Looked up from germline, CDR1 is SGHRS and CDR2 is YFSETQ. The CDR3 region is CASSPPDRGHTGELFF. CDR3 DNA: TGCGCCAGCAGCCCCCCGGACAGGGGGCACACCGGGGAGCTGTTTTTT.

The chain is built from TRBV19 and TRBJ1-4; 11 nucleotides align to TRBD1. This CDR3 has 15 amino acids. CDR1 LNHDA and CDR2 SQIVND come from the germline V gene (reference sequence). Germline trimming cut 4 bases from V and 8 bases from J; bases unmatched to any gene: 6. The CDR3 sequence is CASSTRTGGGEKLFF. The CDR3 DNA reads TGTGCCAGTAGTACCCGGACAGGGGGCGGCGAAAAACTGTTTTTT.

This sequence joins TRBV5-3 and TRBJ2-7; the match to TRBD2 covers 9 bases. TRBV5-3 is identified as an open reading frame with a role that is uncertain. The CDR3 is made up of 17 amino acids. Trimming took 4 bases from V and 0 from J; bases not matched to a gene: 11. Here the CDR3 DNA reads TGTGCCAGAAGCCTGACCGGGACTAGCAAACGCTCCTACGAGCAGTACTTC. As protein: CARSLTGTSKRSYEQYF.

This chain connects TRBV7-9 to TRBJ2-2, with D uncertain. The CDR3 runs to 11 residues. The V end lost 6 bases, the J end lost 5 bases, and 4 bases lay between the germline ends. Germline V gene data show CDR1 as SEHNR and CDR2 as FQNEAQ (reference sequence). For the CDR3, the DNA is TGTGCCAGCAGTGAGACCGGGGAGCTGTTTTTT. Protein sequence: CASSETGELFF.

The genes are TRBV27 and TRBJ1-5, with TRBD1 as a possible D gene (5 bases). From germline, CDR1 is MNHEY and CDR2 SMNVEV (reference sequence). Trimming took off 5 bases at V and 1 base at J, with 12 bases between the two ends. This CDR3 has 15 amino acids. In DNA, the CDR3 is TGTGCCAGCAGTCCCCGACAGACGAGCAATCAGCCCCAGCATTTT. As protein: CASSPRQTSNQPQHF.

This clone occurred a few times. In DNA form, the CDR3 reads TGTGCCAGCAGCTTAGGTGCAGGGGGAGAGACCCAGTACTTC. This translates into CASSLGAGGETQYF. The rearrangement links TRBV7-2 to TRBJ2-5; 7 positions match TRBD1. Trimming removed 1 base from V and 4 bases from J; junction bases left unmatched: 3. CDR1 SGHTA and CDR2 FQGNSA come from the germline V gene. The CDR3 loop spans 14 amino acids.

The CDR3 coding sequence is TGTGCCAGCAGCTTTGTTAGCCCCCATGAGCAGTTCTTC. It codes for CASSFVSPHEQFF. This chain uses TRBV7-2 with TRBJ2-1, with D uncertain. Germline V gene sequence: CDR1 SGHTA, CDR2 FQGNSA. V was clipped by 3 bases and J by 8 bases, with 11 bases between them. The CDR3 extends over 13 amino acids.

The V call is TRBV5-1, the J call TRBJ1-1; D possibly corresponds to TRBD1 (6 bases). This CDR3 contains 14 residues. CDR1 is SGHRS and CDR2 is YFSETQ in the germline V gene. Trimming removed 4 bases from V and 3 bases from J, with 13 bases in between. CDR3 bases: TGCGCCAGCAGCGGGGGCTCCCCGGACACTGAAGCTTTCTTT. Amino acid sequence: CASSGGSPDTEAFF.

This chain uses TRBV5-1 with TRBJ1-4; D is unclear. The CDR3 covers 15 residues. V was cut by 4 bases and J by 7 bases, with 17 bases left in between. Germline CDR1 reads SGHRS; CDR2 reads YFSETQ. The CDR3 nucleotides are TGCGCCAGCAGCCAATCCCCGGGGAGGGCTGAAAAACTGTTTTTT. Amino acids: CASSQSPGRAEKLFF.

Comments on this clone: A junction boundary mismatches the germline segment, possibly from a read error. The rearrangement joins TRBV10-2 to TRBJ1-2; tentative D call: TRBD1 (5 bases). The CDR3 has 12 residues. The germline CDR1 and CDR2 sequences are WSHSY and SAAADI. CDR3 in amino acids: CASSESIGAEIF. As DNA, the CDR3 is TGCGCCAGCAGTGAGTCGATAGGGGCGGAGATCTTC.

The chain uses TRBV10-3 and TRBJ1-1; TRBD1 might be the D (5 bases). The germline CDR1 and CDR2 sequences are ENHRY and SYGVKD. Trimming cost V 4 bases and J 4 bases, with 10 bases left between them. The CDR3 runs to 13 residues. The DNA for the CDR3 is TGTGCCATCAGTGGCCAGGGAACCACTGAAGCTTTCTTT. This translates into CAISGQGTTEAFF.

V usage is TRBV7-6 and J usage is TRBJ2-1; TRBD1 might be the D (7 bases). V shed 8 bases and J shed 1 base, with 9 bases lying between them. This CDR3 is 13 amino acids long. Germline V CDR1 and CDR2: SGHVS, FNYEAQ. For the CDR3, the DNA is TGTGCCAGCGCAGGGGGGTCCTACAATGAGCAGTTCTTC. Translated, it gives CASAGGSYNEQFF.

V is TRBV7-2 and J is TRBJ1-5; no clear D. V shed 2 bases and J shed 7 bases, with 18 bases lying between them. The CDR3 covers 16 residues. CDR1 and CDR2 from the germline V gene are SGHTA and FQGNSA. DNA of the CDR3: TGTGCCAGCAGCTTATATTCGTTCGGAGAGCGGCAGCCCCAGCATTTT. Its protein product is CASSLYSFGERQPQHF.

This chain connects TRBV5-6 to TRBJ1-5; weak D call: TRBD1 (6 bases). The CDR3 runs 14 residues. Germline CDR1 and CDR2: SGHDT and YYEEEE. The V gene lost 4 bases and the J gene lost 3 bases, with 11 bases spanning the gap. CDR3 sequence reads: CASSQGYNNQPQHF. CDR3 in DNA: TGTGCCAGCAGCCAGGGGTATAACAATCAGCCCCAGCATTTT. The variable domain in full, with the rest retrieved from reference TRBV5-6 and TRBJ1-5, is DAGVTQSPTHLIKTRGQQVTLRCSPKSGHDTVSWYQQALGQGPQFIFQYYEEEERQRGNFPDRFSGHQFPNYSSELNVNALLLGDSALYLCASSQGYNNQPQHFGDGTRLSIL.

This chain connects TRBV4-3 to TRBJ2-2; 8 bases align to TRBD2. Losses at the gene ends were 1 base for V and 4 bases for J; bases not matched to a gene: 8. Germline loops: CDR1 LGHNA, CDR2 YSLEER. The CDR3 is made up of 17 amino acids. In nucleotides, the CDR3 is TGCGCCAGCAGCCAAGTTCCTACTAGCGGTATCACCGGGGAGCTGTTTTTT. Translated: CASSQVPTSGITGELFF.

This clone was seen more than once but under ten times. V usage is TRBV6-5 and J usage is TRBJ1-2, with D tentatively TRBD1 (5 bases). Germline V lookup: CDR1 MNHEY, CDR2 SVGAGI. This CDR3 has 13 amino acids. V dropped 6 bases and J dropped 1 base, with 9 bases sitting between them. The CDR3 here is CASSLGGNYGYTF. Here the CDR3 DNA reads TGTGCCAGCAGCCTGGGGGGTAACTATGGCTACACCTTC.

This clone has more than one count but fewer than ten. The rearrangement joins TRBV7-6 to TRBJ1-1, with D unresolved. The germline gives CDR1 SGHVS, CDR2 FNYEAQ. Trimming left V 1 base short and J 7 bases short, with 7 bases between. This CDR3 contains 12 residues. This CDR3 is CASSLVGGEAFF. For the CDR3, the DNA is TGTGCCAGCAGCTTAGTCGGAGGTGAAGCTTTCTTT.

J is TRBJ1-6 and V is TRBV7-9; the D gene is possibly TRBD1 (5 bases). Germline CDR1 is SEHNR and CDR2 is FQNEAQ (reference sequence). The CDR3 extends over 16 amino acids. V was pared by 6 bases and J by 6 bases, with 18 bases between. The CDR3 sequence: CASSRGGQGPNSPLHF. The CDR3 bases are TGTGCCAGCAGTAGGGGCGGCCAGGGCCCTAATTCACCCCTCCACTTT. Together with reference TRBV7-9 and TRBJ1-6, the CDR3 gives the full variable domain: DTGVSQNPRHKITKRGQNVTFRCDPISEHNRLYWYRQTLGQGPEFLTYFQNEAQLEKSRLLSDRFSAERPKGSFSTLEIQRTEQGDSAMYLCASSRGGQGPNSPLHFGNGTRLTVT.

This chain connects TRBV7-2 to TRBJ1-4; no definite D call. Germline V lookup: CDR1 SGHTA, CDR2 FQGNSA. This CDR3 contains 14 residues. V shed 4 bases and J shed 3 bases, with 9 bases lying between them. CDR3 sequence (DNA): TGTGCCAGCAGCTCACGGTTATCTAATGAAAAACTGTTTTTT. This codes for CASSSRLSNEKLFF.

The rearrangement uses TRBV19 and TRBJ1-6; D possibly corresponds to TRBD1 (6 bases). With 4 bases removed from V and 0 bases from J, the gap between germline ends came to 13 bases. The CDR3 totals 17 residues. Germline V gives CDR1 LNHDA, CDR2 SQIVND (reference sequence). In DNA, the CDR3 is TGTGCCAGTAGTACCATGGACAGTAACTCCTATAATTCACCCCTCCACTTT. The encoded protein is CASSTMDSNSYNSPLHF.

The CDR3 DNA is TGTGCCATCAGCGCGGACTGGAACACCGGGGAGCTGTTTTTT. It is translated as CAISADWNTGELFF. The chain uses TRBV10-3 and TRBJ2-2, with D tentatively TRBD2 (5 bases). Looked up from germline, CDR1 is ENHRY and CDR2 is SYGVKD. This CDR3 comprises 14 residues. Trimming removed 6 bases from V and 1 base from J, with 9 bases in between.

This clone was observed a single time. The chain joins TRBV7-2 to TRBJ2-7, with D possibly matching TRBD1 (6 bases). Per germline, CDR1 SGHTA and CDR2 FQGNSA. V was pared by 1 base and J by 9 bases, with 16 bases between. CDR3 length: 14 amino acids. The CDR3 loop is CASSLGPRGVGQYF. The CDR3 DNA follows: TGTGCCAGCAGCTTAGGACCCAGGGGAGTTGGGCAGTACTTC.

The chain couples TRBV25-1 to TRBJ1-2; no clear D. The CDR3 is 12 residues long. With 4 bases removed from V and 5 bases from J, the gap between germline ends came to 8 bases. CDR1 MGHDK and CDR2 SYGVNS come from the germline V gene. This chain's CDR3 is CASSAAAYGYTF. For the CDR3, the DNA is TGTGCCAGCAGTGCAGCGGCATATGGCTACACCTTC.

The CDR3 loop is CASSFRGQAEKLFF. The CDR3 DNA follows: TGTGCCAGCAGCTTCCGAGGACAGGCAGAAAAACTGTTTTTT. The rearrangement uses TRBV7-9 and TRBJ1-4, with 7 bases aligning to TRBD1. The trim removed 3 bases at V and 8 bases at J, leaving 6 bases unmatched. CDR3 length: 14 amino acids. CDR1 and CDR2 (germline): SEHNR, FQNEAQ (reference sequence).

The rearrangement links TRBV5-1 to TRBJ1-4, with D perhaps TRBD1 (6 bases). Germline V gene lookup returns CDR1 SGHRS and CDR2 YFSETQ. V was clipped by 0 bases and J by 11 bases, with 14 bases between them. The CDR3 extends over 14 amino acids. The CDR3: CASSLEDSPGKLFF. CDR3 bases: TGCGCCAGCAGCTTGGAGGACAGTCCGGGGAAACTGTTTTTT.

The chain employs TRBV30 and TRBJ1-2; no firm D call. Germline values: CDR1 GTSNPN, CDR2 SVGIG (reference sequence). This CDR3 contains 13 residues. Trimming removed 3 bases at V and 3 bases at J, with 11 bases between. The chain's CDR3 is CAWRNMADYGYTF. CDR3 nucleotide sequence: TGTGCCTGGAGAAACATGGCGGACTATGGCTACACCTTC. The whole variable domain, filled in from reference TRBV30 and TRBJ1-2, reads SQTIHQWPATLVQPVGSPLSLECTVEGTSNPNLYWYRQAAGRGLQLLFYSVGIGQISSEVPQNLSASRPQDRQFILSSKKLLLSDSGFYLCAWRNMADYGYTFGSGTRLTVV.

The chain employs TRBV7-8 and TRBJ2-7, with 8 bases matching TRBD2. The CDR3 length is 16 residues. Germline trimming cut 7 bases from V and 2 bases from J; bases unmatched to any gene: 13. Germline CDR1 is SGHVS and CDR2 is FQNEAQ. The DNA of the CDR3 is TGTGCCAGCAAATTGGAGTTGAGGGGACTAGCCTACGAGCAGTACTTC. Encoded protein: CASKLELRGLAYEQYF.

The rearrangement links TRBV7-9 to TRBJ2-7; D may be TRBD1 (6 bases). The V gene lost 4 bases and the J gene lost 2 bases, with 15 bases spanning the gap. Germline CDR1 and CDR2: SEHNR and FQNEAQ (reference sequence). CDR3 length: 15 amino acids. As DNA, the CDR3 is TGTGCCAGCAGCTCCCGCGACAGGAAGACCTACGAGCAGTACTTC. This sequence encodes CASSSRDRKTYEQYF.

Here the CDR3 DNA reads TGCGCCAGCAGTCATTTATACCGGGACAGGGGGTACTTC. Its translation: CASSHLYRDRGYF. The chain carries TRBV23-1 and TRBJ2-7; 10 nucleotides agree with TRBD1. TRBV23-1 is annotated as an ORF whose role is uncertain. The J segment lost 12 bases and the V segment lost 3 bases, leaving 8 bases of the junction unmatched. CDR3 size: 13 residues.